The rows below give T cell receptor beta chains drawn from one sample of a study of OX40 agonist ivuxolimab in advanced cancers. Using immunoSEQ multiplex PCR, the repertoire was profiled, and TCRdb retains in-frame clones only, with some absent. Among fewer than 10,000 clones listed, more than 70% were seen once. Sequences were derived from CD4+ or CD8+ T cells sorted from blood, sampled in a trial of the OX40 agonist ivuxolimab. The receptors were sampled from an adult with an advanced solid tumor such as melanoma, head and neck, liver or kidney cancer. Each CDR3 is given with its conserved first and last residue.

CAIRRGGGSNQPQHF,TRBV10-3,TRBJ1-5
CASTRVGGTQYF,TRBV2,TRBJ2-3
CASSFVGSRPASEQYF,TRBV7-9,TRBJ2-7
CASSMRRTGVYGYTF,TRBV19,TRBJ1-2
CASSEVAGGTDTQYF,TRBV2,TRBJ2-3
CASSLGAGVTSNEQFF,TRBV7-2,TRBJ2-1
CASSRGEGSDTQYF,TRBV10-2,TRBJ2-3
CASSYSSRSKKSYTF,TRBV6-5,TRBJ1-2
CASSIGLTNTEAFF,TRBV19,TRBJ1-1
CASSLNMGREFF,TRBV5-8,TRBJ2-1
CASSTQGHQPQHF,TRBV19,TRBJ1-5
CASSPRGRSTDTQYF,TRBV28,TRBJ2-3
CASSRKDRGSYEQYF,TRBV5-4,TRBJ2-7
CASSPPGTATEAFF,TRBV7-3,TRBJ1-1
CASGPGQGRPGANVLTF,TRBV28,TRBJ2-6
CASSGVAGGDNTDTQYF,TRBV6-1,TRBJ2-3
CASRRSGDPTEAFF,TRBV28,TRBJ1-1
CASSSLSGASTDTQYF,TRBV28,TRBJ2-3
CASSSLDSQETQYF,TRBV5-4,TRBJ2-5
CASSSPPGVNEQFF,TRBV28,TRBJ2-1
CASSFTRLSGELFF,TRBV7-8,TRBJ2-2
CASSLAAGANVLTF,TRBV7-2,TRBJ2-6
CASRRGGEESPLHF,TRBV5-6,TRBJ1-6
CASSPGVGTEAFF,TRBV19,TRBJ1-1
CASSPGEKETQYF,TRBV11-3,TRBJ2-5
CASSDTGFGNEQFF,TRBV6-1,TRBJ2-1
CASSLGLERSTDTQYF,TRBV5-4,TRBJ2-3
CASGSRRASEQYF,TRBV5-4,TRBJ2-7
CASSYRASGSTEAFF,TRBV5-1,TRBJ1-1
CASSLAGIGDTQYF,TRBV11-2,TRBJ2-3
CASSMMRYNEQFF,TRBV19,TRBJ2-1
CASSLADQPQHF,TRBV7-9,TRBJ1-5
CASSLSRFEAFF,TRBV7-2,TRBJ1-1
CASSLGQGPAQPQHF,TRBV19,TRBJ1-5
CASSTPGEANEKLFF,TRBV19,TRBJ1-4
CASSAGPGGAEGYTF,TRBV9,TRBJ1-2
CAWSDGPKPYEQYF,TRBV30,-
CASSPAHVSTDTQYF,TRBV18,TRBJ2-3
CASSLRQARRSGNTIYF,TRBV5-6,TRBJ1-3
CASSLVTGGTSNEQFF,TRBV5-1,TRBJ2-1
CASNPARGDEQFF,TRBV6-1,TRBJ2-1
CASSPEGTRGIYTQYF,TRBV7-9,TRBJ2-3
CSVVGGYTF,TRBV29-1,TRBJ1-2
CASSLRGRSNTGELFF,TRBV5-1,TRBJ2-2
CASSLGTSGSHEQFF,TRBV5-1,TRBJ2-1
CAWSSQGGFGNQPQHF,TRBV30,TRBJ1-5
CATKTGGASGRVDEQFF,TRBV30,TRBJ2-1
CASSKTSGRAFSHRDTQYF,TRBV28,TRBJ2-3
CASSLIQGSTDTQYF,TRBV5-5,TRBJ2-3
CASSGRGQGADTQYF,TRBV6-5,TRBJ2-3
CASRITGDLETQYF,TRBV5-1,TRBJ2-5
CASRVDSTDTQYF,TRBV7-9,TRBJ2-3
CAISEPGRNYGYTF,TRBV10-3,TRBJ1-2